The 28 T cell receptor beta chains in this list originate from one sample, sequenced in a study of blood T cells in healthy people across ages. Next came a second PCR, run for about 6 to 12 cycles, which used a sample-barcoded 5' primer along with a J-beta primer mix. TCRdb fed the 5' RACE reads into MiXCR, producing one record per CDR3 protein. The repertoire holds about 1,600,000 distinct CDR3 sequences, with 42% as singletons. The specimen sequenced was blood. The receptors shown here come from a woman aged 18 to 35 in good health.

The sample holds one count of this clonotype. The gene calls are TRBV9 and TRBJ2-3, with a tentative D call TRBD2 (5 bases). Germline loops: CDR1 SGDLS, CDR2 YYNGEE. Trimming shortened V by 4 bases and J by 11 bases, and 35 bases separated the two germline ends. The CDR3 spans 19 residues. This chain's CDR3 is CASSPRGSGFQNGRGGQYF. The CDR3 DNA follows: TGTGCCAGCAGCCCTCGTGGGTCGGGCTTCCAAAATGGCCGCGGAGGGCAGTATTTT.

The V gene is TRBV4-1, the J gene TRBJ1-2; D possibly corresponds to TRBD1 (6 bases). The CDR3 sequence is 17 residues long. In germline, CDR1 is MGHRA, CDR2 YSYEKL. V dropped 5 bases and J dropped 4 bases, with 23 bases sitting between them. The CDR3 protein is CASSKRQVPLLLYGYTF. The CDR3 DNA is TGCGCCAGCAGCAAAAGACAGGTGCCCCTGCTACTCTATGGCTACACCTTC.

The chain links TRBV4-1 to TRBJ2-2, with 9 bases matching TRBD1. This CDR3 contains 16 residues. CDR1 and CDR2 from the germline V gene are MGHRA and YSYEKL. Germline trimming cut 4 bases from V and 4 bases from J; bases unmatched to any gene: 7. The CDR3 protein is CASSPPGQGGTGELFF. CDR3 bases: TGCGCCAGCAGCCCCCCGGGACAGGGCGGCACCGGGGAGCTGTTTTTT.

CDR3 coding DNA: TGTGCCAGCAGCACGGGGGCCGGGATCGATTCACCCCTCCACTTT. It yields the protein CASSTGAGIDSPLHF. V gene TRBV7-9 combines with J gene TRBJ1-6, with a weak D call TRBD1 (6 bases). CDR1 and CDR2 from the germline V gene are SEHNR and FQNEAQ (reference sequence). Between the trimmed V and J ends, which lost 5 bases and 8 bases, there was a span of 16 bases. The CDR3 is 15 amino acids.

The table lists this clonotype with a few counts. This sequence joins TRBV30 and TRBJ2-1; 10 nucleotides align to TRBD2. Unmatched junction bases numbered 12, after V lost 7 bases and J lost 9 bases. This CDR3 spans 14 amino acids. Germline CDR1 is GTSNPN and CDR2 is SVGIG (reference sequence). CDR3 in DNA: TGTGCCTCCCTGAAGCGGGGGGGCTCGAGTGAGCAGTTCTTC. It specifies CASLKRGGSSEQFF. The variable domain in full, completed from reference TRBV30 and TRBJ2-1, reads SQTIHQWPATLVQPVGSPLSLECTVEGTSNPNLYWYRQAAGRGLQLLFYSVGIGQISSEVPQNLSASRPQDRQFILSSKKLLLSDSGFYLCASLKRGGSSEQFFGPGTRLTVL.

The chain carries TRBV27 and TRBJ1-2; 10 bases agree with TRBD1. Per germline, CDR1 MNHEY and CDR2 SMNVEV (reference sequence). The CDR3 has 12 residues. V lost 10 bases to trimming and J lost 8 bases; unmatched junction nucleotides: 7. The CDR3 protein is CATQRTGGGYTF. Written as DNA, the CDR3 is TGTGCCACCCAAAGGACAGGGGGGGGCTACACCTTC.

The chain combines TRBV20-1 with TRBJ2-3, with 14 bases aligning to TRBD2. From germline, CDR1 is DFQATT and CDR2 SNEGSKA (reference sequence). The CDR3 spans 16 residues. V trimming: 5 bases; J trimming: 0 bases; junction bases outside the gene matches: 4. DNA for the CDR3: TGCAGTGCTCGACTAGCGGGGGGGCGTAGCACAGATACGCAGTATTTT. This codes for CSARLAGGRSTDTQYF.

The rearrangement joins TRBV14 to TRBJ2-5, with D unresolved. V was trimmed by 1 base and J by 4 bases, leaving 16 bases between them. In germline, CDR1 is SGHDN, CDR2 FVKESK. The CDR3 has 16 residues. The CDR3 DNA follows: TGTGCCAGCAGCCAAGTTTGGGCTCTAACGGGAGAGACCCAGTACTTC. Translating it yields CASSQVWALTGETQYF.

The chain carries TRBV7-2 and TRBJ1-6; no firm D call. Germline V gene data show CDR1 as SGHTA and CDR2 as FQGNSA. Trimming pared 2 bases from V and 10 bases from J, leaving 21 bases between. The CDR3 spans 17 residues. CDR3 DNA sequence: TGTGCCAGCAGCTTAAGGGTCAGCCTGGCGTTCGGATCACCCCTCCACTTT. This encodes CASSLRVSLAFGSPLHF.

This clonotype occurred a few times. The chain carries TRBV7-6 and TRBJ2-1; TRBD1 matches 9 bases. Losses at the gene ends were 5 bases for V and 10 bases for J; bases not matched to a gene: 18. Looked up from germline, CDR1 is SGHVS and CDR2 is FNYEAQ. The CDR3 runs to 17 residues. The CDR3 DNA follows: TGTGCCAGCAGCCGCCCCACGGACAGGGGTCTTTCTGTGGAGCAGTTCTTC. As protein: CASSRPTDRGLSVEQFF.

The chain combines TRBV9 with TRBJ2-7; 10 bases map to TRBD2. Trimming at V came to 0 bases and at J to 7 bases, leaving 10 bases not matched to a gene. The CDR3 runs to 16 residues. Germline CDR1 SGDLS, CDR2 YYNGEE. As DNA, the CDR3 is TGTGCCAGCAGCGTAGTGCTAGCGGGGGACTACAATGAGCAGTACTTC. Protein product: CASSVVLAGDYNEQYF.

This clonotype is a singleton in its sample. The V and J genes are TRBV28 and TRBJ1-6; D is uncertain. CDR1 and CDR2 (germline): MDHEN, SYDVKM. This CDR3 contains 13 residues. Trimming took 6 bases from V and 8 from J, leaving 11 bases between them. The CDR3 nucleotides read TGTGCCAGCAGGTGGCTTGAGGATTCACCCCTCCACTTT. Amino acids: CASRWLEDSPLHF.

This clonotype was seen a few times. The chain carries TRBV6-1 and TRBJ1-5; D not certain. Per the germline V gene, CDR1 is MNHNS and CDR2 is SASEGT. V was pared by 5 bases and J by 0 bases, with 17 bases between. CDR3 length equals 17 residues. The CDR3 protein is CASSRTPGFDSNQPQHF. The CDR3 bases are TGTGCCAGCAGTCGCACACCGGGATTCGATAGCAATCAGCCCCAGCATTTT.

This clonotype appeared many times. This chain uses TRBV10-3 with TRBJ2-7; D is undetermined. Germline V CDR1 and CDR2: ENHRY, SYGVKD. The CDR3 sequence is 13 residues long. V lost 0 bases to trimming and J lost 3 bases, with 6 bases between them. CDR3 sequence: CAISESWGYEQYF. CDR3 sequence (DNA): TGTGCCATCAGTGAGTCTTGGGGCTACGAGCAGTACTTC.

J is TRBJ1-2 and V is TRBV7-2; a weak D match, TRBD1 (5 bases). The germline gives CDR1 SGHTA, CDR2 FQGNSA. V lost 5 bases and J 2 bases, leaving 15 bases between the germline ends. This CDR3 spans 15 amino acids. The DNA for the CDR3 is TGTGCCAGCAGCCCTCGGGTTGGGGGGAACTATGGCTACACCTTC. Protein sequence: CASSPRVGGNYGYTF.

The genes are TRBV5-1 and TRBJ2-1, with TRBD2 matching over 8 bases. The CDR3 is 16 residues long. V trimming: 0 bases; J trimming: 9 bases; junction bases outside the gene matches: 11. Germline V gene data show CDR1 as SGHRS and CDR2 as YFSETQ. The CDR3 region is CASSLGGAGAHSEQFF. The CDR3, as DNA: TGCGCCAGCAGCTTGGGTGGAGCGGGAGCCCACAGTGAGCAGTTCTTC.

About this clonotype: One end of the junction does not line up with germline, which may come from a read error. The chain has TRBV14 and TRBJ1-5; D is uncertain. This CDR3 has 13 residues. Germline values: CDR1 SGHDN, CDR2 FVKESK. As DNA, the CDR3 is TGTGCCAGCAGCCAGGGGATCAATCGGCCCCAGCATTTT. This encodes CASSQGINRPQHF.

V gene TRBV6-5 combines with J gene TRBJ1-1; no reliable D call. Germline values: CDR1 MNHEY, CDR2 SVGAGI. The CDR3 has 15 residues. The germline V and J ends were trimmed by 0 bases and 11 bases, with 19 bases remaining between them. In DNA form, the CDR3 reads TGTGCCAGCAGTTACTCTCTGGGGTCGCCTGTTGGGGCTTTCTTT. It codes for CASSYSLGSPVGAFF.

V usage is TRBV12-3 or TRBV12-4 and J usage is TRBJ2-5; no definite D call. CDR3 length: 14 amino acids. Trimming took off 8 bases at V and 7 bases at J, with 20 bases between the two ends. The CDR3 DNA reads TGTGCCAGCCGACCACACCAAGAGGTTGGGACCCAGTACTTC. Translating it yields CASRPHQEVGTQYF.

This clonotype was observed a single time. The V call is TRBV20-1, the J call TRBJ2-3, with 9 bases that match TRBD1. There are 17 residues in the CDR3. V was pared by 8 bases and J by 6 bases, with 21 bases of the junction left unmatched. Germline values: CDR1 DFQATT, CDR2 SNEGSKA (reference sequence). Here the CDR3 reads CSLIGRGRQGEWDTQYF. In DNA, the CDR3 is TGCAGTCTAATTGGTCGGGGCCGACAGGGGGAGTGGGATACGCAGTATTTT.

The chain has TRBV20-1 and TRBJ2-7; D possibly corresponds to TRBD2 (5 bases). The J call could be wrong; TRBJ2-5 is a better fit for the DNA end. The germline V gene has CDR1 DFQATT and CDR2 SNEGSKA (reference sequence). This CDR3 has 14 residues. CDR3: CSARASYMMETQYF. The CDR3, as DNA: TGCAGTGCTAGGGCTAGCTATATGATGGAGACCCAGTACTTC.

The V call is TRBV18, the J call TRBJ2-7, with 12 bases identical to TRBD1. The V gene's germline CDR1 is KGHSH and CDR2 LQKENI. Germline trimming cut 3 bases from V and 7 bases from J; bases unmatched to any gene: 7. The CDR3 contains 15 residues. CDR3 loop: CASSPGTGGGREQYF. The CDR3 DNA follows: TGTGCCAGCTCACCCGGGACAGGGGGCGGAAGGGAGCAGTACTTC.

This clonotype showed up just a few times. V gene TRBV5-1 combines with J gene TRBJ1-1; a possible D gene is TRBD1 (6 bases). The CDR3 has 13 residues. In germline, CDR1 is SGHRS, CDR2 YFSETQ. V was trimmed by 0 bases and J by 8 bases, leaving 11 bases between them. The CDR3 coding sequence is TGCGCCAGCAGCTTGGAGGGGGGAGGAGAAGCTTTCTTT. Encoded protein: CASSLEGGGEAFF.

This clonotype was seen a few times. This CDR3 is CATSPRSRREGDPDTQYF. The CDR3 bases are TGTGCCACCAGCCCCAGGTCTAGGAGGGAGGGCGACCCAGATACGCAGTATTTT. The rearrangement joins TRBV15 to TRBJ2-3; 7 nucleotides agree with TRBD2. Trimming at V came to 5 bases and at J to 4 bases, leaving 18 bases not matched to a gene. Germline V gene data show CDR1 as LNHNV and CDR2 as YYDKDF (reference sequence). This CDR3 is 18 amino acids long.

This clonotype was detected ten times or more. The chain combines TRBV29-1 with TRBJ2-5, with TRBD1 matching 7 bases. Germline V gene lookup returns CDR1 SQVTM and CDR2 ANQGSEA. CDR3 size: 16 residues. Trimming took 4 bases from V and 0 from J; bases not matched to a gene: 11. DNA of the CDR3: TGCAGCGTTGTTGGACAGGCCGACGACTACCAAGAGACCCAGTACTTC. This sequence encodes CSVVGQADDYQETQYF.

As to this clonotype: Possible read error: a much larger clone is one base away. The chain is built from TRBV27 and TRBJ2-7, with TRBD2 matching 9 bases. There are 16 residues in the CDR3. CDR1 is MNHEY and CDR2 is SMNVEV in the germline V gene (reference sequence). This CDR3 is CTSSSGTSPITGEQYF. The CDR3 bases are TGTACCAGCAGTTCGGGGACTAGCCCGATCACCGGGGAGCAGTACTTC.

The gene calls are TRBV12-3 or TRBV12-4 and TRBJ2-5, with 9 bases lining up with TRBD2. The CDR3 runs to 14 residues. V gave up 5 bases and J gave up 4 bases; unmatched junction bases: 5. The CDR3 protein is CASSPLTSGETQYF. In DNA, the CDR3 is TGTGCCAGCAGTCCCCTGACTAGCGGAGAGACCCAGTACTTC.

CDR3 DNA: TGTGCCAGCAGTGAGGGAAGCGCCTACGAGCAGTACTTC. Translating gives CASSEGSAYEQYF. The rearrangement links TRBV6-1 to TRBJ2-7; D is ambiguous. Trimming took 3 bases from V and 2 from J, leaving 8 bases between them. The CDR3 is 13 amino acids. Germline lookup yields CDR1 MNHNS and CDR2 SASEGT.